The source of this T cell receptor (beta chain) is a study of blood T cell repertoires in COVID-19. Produced via immunoSEQ multiplex PCR; TCRdb's table is partial and in-frame only. Counted here are 150,000 to 200,000 clones, just under 90% occurring once; the ten biggest clones make up about an eighth. Germline V gives CDR1 MNHEY, CDR2 SMNVEV (reference sequence). V shed 8 bases, J shed 2 bases, and the junction held 9 bases outside the gene matches. CDR3 length equals 15 residues. The receptor was derived from a woman aged 70-85 years with COVID-19, enrolled during active disease. This chain joins TRBV27 and TRBJ1-2; the match to TRBD1 covers 9 bases. The specimen sequenced was peripheral blood. The CDR3 here is CASWTDRGTNYGYTF. DNA of the CDR3: TGTGCCAGCTGGACAGACAGGGGGACGAACTATGGCTACACCTTC.